A selection of T cell receptor beta chains follows, all from one sample in a study of shared clonotypes between healthy human individuals. The assay was immunoSEQ multiplex PCR, and TCRdb's table has in-frame clones only and misses some. The table has 2 million to 3 million clones, 90% to 95% seen once. Sample: naive CD4+ T cells sorted from blood. The receptor set was obtained from a man aged 18 to 29 in good health. Both conserved end residues are part of each CDR3. Each record gives: D gene, V gene, J gene, clone size, CDR3 DNA, CDR3 protein. A D gene is named only where the DNA matches it firmly. The size of a clone is reported for some rows only, either as once, few or many, or as a class for expanded clones.

NA,TRBV2,TRBJ2-7,once,TGTGCCAGCTTTCTTACAGTCGGGGAGCAGTACTTC,CASFLTVGEQYF
TRBD2,TRBV28,TRBJ2-7,NA,TGTGCCAGCAGTCCCCGGGACAGCGGGGGGGCTCACTACGAGCAGTACTTC,CASSPRDSGGAHYEQYF
NA,TRBV14,TRBJ1-2,NA,TGTGCCAGCAGCCAAGGCGGTTCGGCAGCTCTCTATGGCTACACCTTC,CASSQGGSAALYGYTF
NA,TRBV7-8,TRBJ1-4,NA,TGTGCCAGCAGCCGACCGGGTGAAAAACTGTTTTTT,CASSRPGEKLFF
NA,TRBV7-2,TRBJ2-3,NA,TGTGCCAGCAGCGTAGACGGGACTAGCACAGATACGCAGTATTTT,CASSVDGTSTDTQYF
NA,TRBV10-3,TRBJ2-3,NA,TGTGCCATCCAGGACGGGTCGGCAGATACGCAGTATTTT,CAIQDGSADTQYF
NA,TRBV19,TRBJ2-3,once,TGTGCCAGTAGTAACCCGGGACCACCGCTGGATACGCAGTATTTT,CASSNPGPPLDTQYF
NA,TRBV10-1,TRBJ2-1,NA,TGCGCCAGCAGTGGACAGTTAATCTACAATGAGCAGTTCTTC,CASSGQLIYNEQFF
NA,TRBV7-2,TRBJ2-7,NA,TGTGCCAGCAGCTTTGGAAGGCGGGGAAGCTCCTACGAGCAGTACTTC,CASSFGRRGSSYEQYF
NA,TRBV7-8,TRBJ2-2,NA,TGTGCCAGCAGCTCTCCTGGGGGATACGGGGAGCTGTTTTTT,CASSSPGGYGELFF
NA,TRBV28,TRBJ1-2,NA,TGTGCCAGCGCCCCAGGACAGATCTATGGCTACACCTTC,CASAPGQIYGYTF
NA,TRBV5-1,TRBJ2-7,NA,TGCGCCAGCAGTCCAGGGGGGAAAGCGAACCCCGACGAGCAGTACTTC,CASSPGGKANPDEQYF
NA,TRBV2,TRBJ1-6,NA,TGTGCCAGCACGGGGATGAATAATTCACCCCTCCACTTT,CASTGMNNSPLHF
NA,TRBV10-2,TRBJ2-3,NA,TGCGCCAGCCTCCGGGCCAGCACAGATACGCAGTATTTT,CASLRASTDTQYF
NA,TRBV12-5,TRBJ2-3,NA,TGTGCTAGTGCACAGTCCTCCACAGATACGCAGTATTTT,CASAQSSTDTQYF
NA,TRBV15,TRBJ2-5,NA,TGTGCCACCAGCAGAGCGGACCAAGAGACCCAGTACTTC,CATSRADQETQYF
TRBD1,TRBV13,TRBJ2-3,few,TGTGCCAGCAGCTCCTTGACAGGGGACACAGATACGCAGTATTTT,CASSSLTGDTDTQYF
NA,TRBV4-1,TRBJ2-6,NA,TGCGCCAGCAGCCAAGATTTCGGCAGGGGATCTGGGGCCAACGTCCTGACTTTC,CASSQDFGRGSGANVLTF
NA,TRBV2,TRBJ2-7,NA,TGTGCCAGCAGTATAAACTACGAGCAGTACTTC,CASSINYEQYF
NA,TRBV5-4,TRBJ1-6,NA,TGTGCCAGCACCGAGACAGGTTATAATTCACCCCTCCACTTT,CASTETGYNSPLHF
NA,TRBV11-2,TRBJ1-5,NA,TGTGCCAGCAGCCGGGGGGGGTCAGGAAGTGGGAATCAGCCCCAGCATTTT,CASSRGGSGSGNQPQHF
TRBD1,TRBV28,TRBJ2-7,NA,TGTGCCAGCTCGATCAGGGGGCGATCGGTGGAAAGTTCAACCTACGAGCAGTACTTC,CASSIRGRSVESSTYEQYF
TRBD1,TRBV18,TRBJ1-5,NA,TGTGCCAGCTCAGAACAGGGGGCAAGCAATCAGCCCCAGCATTTT,CASSEQGASNQPQHF
TRBD1,TRBV10-3,TRBJ1-4,NA,TGTGCCATCAGTACCGGGACAGTGGAAAAACTGTTTTTT,CAISTGTVEKLFF
NA,TRBV6-4,TRBJ1-5,NA,TGTGCCAGCAGTGACTCCTTTTTTGAGCCCCAGCATTTT,CASSDSFFEPQHF
TRBD2,TRBV11-3,TRBJ2-3,NA,TGTGCCAGCAGCTTAGCTAGCGGGACGAACACAGATACGCAGTATTTT,CASSLASGTNTDTQYF
NA,TRBV25-1,TRBJ2-7,once,TGTGCCAGCACTCCTCGAGGAAGGGGCGAGCAGTACTTC,CASTPRGRGEQYF
TRBD1,TRBV5-1,TRBJ2-3,NA,TGCGCCAGCAGCTTGGGGGACAGGGACCCAGATACGCAGTATTTT,CASSLGDRDPDTQYF
NA,TRBV27,TRBJ2-6,NA,TGTGCCAGCAGTTTCTTCTCTGGGGCCAACGTCCTGACTTTC,CASSFFSGANVLTF
TRBD1,TRBV4-2,TRBJ1-1,NA,TGTGCCAGCAGCCAAGCGGGACAGGGGGGCACTGAAGCTTTCTTT,CASSQAGQGGTEAFF
NA,TRBV7-9,TRBJ1-1,NA,TGTGCCAGCAGCTTAGTTTCGGGACACAACTTAAACACTGAAGCTTTCTTT,CASSLVSGHNLNTEAFF
TRBD2,TRBV7-2,TRBJ2-3,once,TGTGCCAGCAGCTTAGAGGGGACTAGCGGCGGGGGGACAGATACGCAGTATTTT,CASSLEGTSGGGTDTQYF
TRBD1,TRBV6-4,TRBJ2-5,once,TGTGCCAGCTCTTGCACGAGGGGGCGAGAGACCCAGTACTTC,CASSCTRGRETQYF
NA,TRBV7-2,TRBJ2-1,NA,TGTGCCAGCAGCAGCCAGAGAGTTGAGCAGTTCTTC,CASSSQRVEQFF
NA,TRBV19,TRBJ1-5,NA,TGTGCCAGTAGTATAGAAGGACACGTCAATCAGCCCCAGCATTTT,CASSIEGHVNQPQHF
TRBD2,TRBV5-6,TRBJ2-2,NA,TGTGCCAGCAGCTCGGCGGGGGTCGCGAACACCGGGGAGCTGTTTTTT,CASSSAGVANTGELFF
NA,TRBV11-2,TRBJ2-2,NA,TGTGCCAGCAGCTCCACAGGGCGGAGGAACACCGGGGAGCTGTTTTTT,CASSSTGRRNTGELFF
TRBD1,TRBV19,TRBJ1-2,NA,TGTGCCAGTACCCTATTGGCAGGGGGGGACTATGGCTACACCTTC,CASTLLAGGDYGYTF
TRBD2,TRBV2,TRBJ2-5,NA,TGTGCCAGCAGTCCTCAGACTAGCGGGAAGGGAGAGACCCAGTACTTC,CASSPQTSGKGETQYF
NA,TRBV5-1,TRBJ1-1,NA,TGCGCCAGCAGCTTAGCAGGAAGGAACACTGAAGCTTTCTTT,CASSLAGRNTEAFF